This T cell receptor (beta chain) was recorded in a study of blood T cell repertoires in COVID-19. Study-wide context: T cells, B-cell-depleted T cells, or PBMCs supplied cDNA or gDNA.

TCRdb's copy holds only in-frame clones and misses some; the assay was immunoSEQ multiplex PCR. The sample contains about 150,000 clones, 75% to 90% of which appear only once. Germline lookup yields CDR1 PRHDT and CDR2 FYEKMQ (reference sequence). The junction had 6 bases not matched to a gene; V was cut back by 5 bases and J by 2 bases. CDR3 length: 16 amino acids. Sequencing input: peripheral blood. The TCR sequence derives from a woman aged 55-70 years with active or convalescent COVID-19. The chain is built from TRBV13 and TRBJ2-2; 9 bases fit TRBD1. CDR3 loop: CASSANRGPNTGELFF. The DNA of the CDR3 is TGTGCCAGCAGCGCCAACAGGGGGCCCAACACCGGGGAGCTGTTTTTT.